Below, 4 T cell receptor beta chains from the same sample are listed, as sequenced in a study of blood T cells in healthy people across ages. With a J-beta primer mix and a sample-barcoded 5' primer, a second PCR ran about 6 to 11 cycles. TCRdb re-called the 5' RACE reads with MiXCR, one entry per CDR3 protein. The data contain 700,000 to 1,000,000 distinct CDR3 sequences, 40% to 50% of them singletons. Sequencing input: blood. The receptors were gathered from a man between 60 and 70 years old in good health.

There are many counts of this clonotype. The chain is built from TRBV10-3 and TRBJ2-5; D ambiguous. Trimming cost V 2 bases and J 2 bases, with 12 bases left between them. The CDR3 length is 15 residues. CDR1 is ENHRY, CDR2 SYGVKD, per germline. The CDR3 spells CAISEVTGLQETQYF. The CDR3 DNA reads TGTGCCATCAGTGAGGTCACCGGGTTACAAGAGACCCAGTACTTC.

The V call is TRBV6-2 or TRBV6-3, the J call TRBJ2-7; TRBD1 matches at 11 bases. The length of the CDR3 is 24 residues. Germline V gene sequence: CDR1 MNHEY, CDR2 SVGEGT. Trimming removed 0 bases from V and 3 bases from J; junction bases left unmatched: 28. CDR3 nucleotide sequence: TGTGCCAGCAGTTACTCGCAGGACAGGGGGCCTACGTTTGCTGGCGGGGGGGCCATCTACGAGCAGTACTTC. This codes for CASSYSQDRGPTFAGGGAIYEQYF.

V gene TRBV28 combines with J gene TRBJ2-5; D possibly corresponds to TRBD2 (6 bases). V gave up 4 bases and J gave up 2 bases, with 17 bases separating them. The CDR3 loop spans 16 amino acids. CDR1 and CDR2 (germline): MDHEN, SYDVKM. CDR3 amino acids: CASSSVGAGTQETQYF. The CDR3 DNA is TGTGCCAGCAGTTCCGTAGGGGCAGGGACTCAAGAGACCCAGTACTTC. Full variable domain (outside the CDR3, taken from reference TRBV28 and TRBJ2-5): DVKVTQSSRYLVKRTGEKVFLECVQDMDHENMFWYRQDPGLGLRLIYFSYDVKMKEKGDIPEGYSVSREKKERFSLILESASTNQTSMYLCASSSVGAGTQETQYFGPGTRLLVL.

J is TRBJ2-3 and V is TRBV20-1; D not certain. The V gene's germline CDR1 is DFQATT and CDR2 SNEGSKA (reference sequence). The CDR3 extends over 15 amino acids. The ends were cut back, 5 bases at V and 4 bases at J, with 19 bases in the middle. CDR3 protein: CSADKPGLAADTQYF. CDR3 coding DNA: TGCAGTGCTGACAAGCCCGGGCTCGCCGCAGATACGCAGTATTTT.